Listed below are T cell receptor beta chains from one sample, sequenced in a study of monozygotic twins with inflammatory bowel disease. TCRdb derives one entry per CDR3 protein from the 5' RACE reads, leaving out DNA. Its table lists just over 300,000 distinct CDR3 sequences. Sequences were obtained from blood. These receptors were obtained from a human donor with ulcerative colitis or Crohn's disease, or a healthy co-twin of an affected twin (not recorded which). Each CDR3 is given with its conserved first and last residue. Each record gives: J gene, V gene, CDR3 protein.

J gene: TRBJ1-1; V gene: TRBV7-9; CDR3 protein: CAGRGDPIMNTEAFF
J gene: TRBJ2-7; V gene: TRBV4-3; CDR3 protein: CASSQDRSSYEQYF
J gene: TRBJ1-4; V gene: TRBV27; CDR3 protein: CASSLDPRGSELFF
J gene: TRBJ2-1; V gene: TRBV6-2/TRBV6-3; CDR3 protein: CASTDGSSYNEQFF
J gene: TRBJ2-7; V gene: TRBV5-6; CDR3 protein: CASSSDRVSREQYF
J gene: TRBJ1-4; V gene: TRBV7-2; CDR3 protein: CASGRGGSEKLFF
J gene: TRBJ2-1; V gene: TRBV20-1; CDR3 protein: CSGSSGAMYNEQFF
J gene: TRBJ2-5; V gene: TRBV21-1; CDR3 protein: CASSKVLTSGTNCPRPETQYF
J gene: TRBJ2-2; V gene: TRBV20-1; CDR3 protein: CSARDHGGLGTGELFF
J gene: TRBJ1-2; V gene: TRBV7-2; CDR3 protein: CASSFDSSRSLGAF
J gene: TRBJ1-3; V gene: TRBV7-7; CDR3 protein: CASSLVSVGNTIYF
J gene: TRBJ1-1; V gene: TRBV2; CDR3 protein: CASSQGAEAFF
J gene: TRBJ2-7; V gene: TRBV20-1; CDR3 protein: CSAHKTVTYEQYF
J gene: TRBJ1-4; V gene: TRBV3-1; CDR3 protein: CASSQGLTGDYEKLFF
J gene: TRBJ2-3; V gene: TRBV5-1; CDR3 protein: CASSSSGSYTDTQYF
J gene: TRBJ2-2; V gene: TRBV11-3; CDR3 protein: CASSMDGSNTGELFF
J gene: TRBJ1-1; V gene: TRBV12-3/TRBV12-4; CDR3 protein: CASSPHNTEAFF
J gene: TRBJ2-1; V gene: TRBV20-1; CDR3 protein: CSAWTSVVSEQFF